This is a list of T cell receptor beta chains from one sample in a study of blood T cell repertoires in COVID-19. TCRdb's table, derived via immunoSEQ multiplex PCR, lists solely in-frame clones and lacks some. The data contain about 140,000 clones, over 60% of them singletons. The sequencing input was peripheral blood. The receptors were gathered from a woman of 80 years or more with active or convalescent COVID-19. Each CDR3 is given without its conserved first and last residue. Clone size appears in some rows only: once, few, many, or a class for an expanded clone.

clone_size | v_call | cdr3_aa
medium-sized | TRBV10-3 | AIKNRDRDYNEQF
. | TRBV5-1 | ASSFRGSSSYNSPLH
. | TRBV5-1 | ASSLTYPGTGELF
. | TRBV5-1 | ASSLGPGTGNTEAF
. | TRBV4-1 | ASSQTTAADNYGYT
. | TRBV18 | ASSPGQGPYEQY
. | TRBV7-2 | ASSLGRGEAF
. | TRBV29-1 | SVALAVLETQY
. | TRBV7-3 | ASSLNGGAADTQY
. | TRBV19 | ASRETGAADTQY